Listed below are T cell receptor beta chains from one sample, sequenced in a study of patients and donors after allogeneic stem cell transplantation. MiXCR, applied by TCRdb to the RT-PCR reads, yields one record per CDR3 protein. The table has about a million distinct CDR3 sequences, approximately 19% seen once. The sequenced material came from blood, either unsorted or a sorted T cell fraction (not recorded which). These receptors originate from a human donor who was either an allogeneic HSCT recipient or a stem cell or donor lymphocyte infusion donor (not recorded which). It is not recorded whose cells these are; they may come from a transplant donor. CDR3s include the opening cysteine and the closing phenylalanine or tryptophan. D genes are given only for firm matches. Only some rows state a clone size, as once, few, many or a class for expanded clones.

J: TRBJ2-7; D: NA; V: TRBV4-1; size: NA; DNA: TGCGCCAGCAGCCAAAAGCGGTTAGACTACGAGCAGTACTTC; CDR3: CASSQKRLDYEQYF
J: TRBJ2-7; D: TRBD1; V: TRBV6-2/TRBV6-3; size: few; DNA: TGTGCCAGCAGTTACTCACCCAGGGGGCTTACCTACGAGCAGTACTTC; CDR3: CASSYSPRGLTYEQYF
J: TRBJ2-1; D: NA; V: TRBV27; size: many; DNA: TGTGCCAGCGTGAGAAGTCGGAGCTCCTACAATGAGCAGTTCTTC; CDR3: CASVRSRSSYNEQFF
J: TRBJ1-1; D: TRBD1; V: TRBV7-9; size: once; DNA: TGTGCCAGCACCCCGGACAGGGGTGCTTTCTTT; CDR3: CASTPDRGAFF
J: TRBJ1-4; D: NA; V: TRBV7-8; size: NA; DNA: TGTGCCAGCAGCTTCCAATCTAATGAAAAACTGTTTTTT; CDR3: CASSFQSNEKLFF
J: TRBJ2-1; D: NA; V: TRBV4-2; size: few; DNA: TGTGCCAGCAGCCGAATACGGTCCGAAACATACAATGAGCAGTTCTTC; CDR3: CASSRIRSETYNEQFF
J: TRBJ2-3; D: TRBD2; V: TRBV3-1; size: few; DNA: TGTGCCAGCAGCCTCCCCGGCGGGAGAGAGGGAGATACGCAGTATTTT; CDR3: CASSLPGGREGDTQYF
J: TRBJ1-1; D: TRBD1; V: TRBV7-2; size: NA; DNA: TGTGCCAGCAGCTTAGCCCCCTACAGGGGAATGAACACTGAAGCTTTCTTT; CDR3: CASSLAPYRGMNTEAFF
J: TRBJ2-2; D: TRBD1; V: TRBV7-9; size: few; DNA: TGTGCCAGCAGCAGACACCGGGACAGGGGCGGCGGGGAGCTGTTTTTT; CDR3: CASSRHRDRGGGELFF
J: TRBJ2-3; D: NA; V: TRBV6-1; size: NA; DNA: TGTGCCAGCAGCCCAGCGGACGCCCTGACAGATACGCAGTATTTT; CDR3: CASSPADALTDTQYF
J: TRBJ1-5; D: NA; V: TRBV7-9; size: NA; DNA: TGTGCCAGCAGCTTAATGGGGCCTAGCAATCAGCCCCAGCATTTT; CDR3: CASSLMGPSNQPQHF
J: TRBJ1-2; D: TRBD1; V: TRBV12-3/TRBV12-4; size: NA; DNA: TGTGCCAGCAGTAATCATAAAAAACCCAGGGGGCCTAACTATGGCTACACCTTC; CDR3: CASSNHKKPRGPNYGYTF
J: TRBJ2-1; D: NA; V: TRBV6-5; size: NA; DNA: TGTGCCAGCAGTTGGAGGACCCGGACGGAGCAGTTCTTC; CDR3: CASSWRTRTEQFF
J: TRBJ2-3; D: TRBD2; V: TRBV20-1; size: NA; DNA: TGCAGTGCTCGCATATGGGCGGGGGGTTTAGATACGCAGTATTTT; CDR3: CSARIWAGGLDTQYF
J: TRBJ2-5; D: NA; V: TRBV19; size: NA; DNA: TGTGCCAGTAGCAAACATGCCCCGGGGGAGACCCAGTACTTC; CDR3: CASSKHAPGETQYF
J: TRBJ1-5; D: TRBD1; V: TRBV20-1; size: NA; DNA: TGCAGTGTCGGACAGGGTATTAATCAGCCCCAGCATTTT; CDR3: CSVGQGINQPQHF
J: TRBJ1-5; D: NA; V: TRBV6-1; size: NA; DNA: TGTGCCAGCAGTGAGGGCAATAGCAATCAGCCCCAGCATTTT; CDR3: CASSEGNSNQPQHF
J: TRBJ2-5; D: NA; V: TRBV9; size: NA; DNA: TGTGCCAGCAGTGCGGGACAGATCCAAGAGACCCAGTACTTC; CDR3: CASSAGQIQETQYF
J: TRBJ2-5; D: NA; V: TRBV20-1; size: few; DNA: TGCAGTGCCGGGCTAACGGAGACCCAGTACTTC; CDR3: CSAGLTETQYF
J: TRBJ1-2; D: NA; V: TRBV24-1; size: few; DNA: TGTGCCACCAGTGGTAAGGACTATGGCTACACCTTC; CDR3: CATSGKDYGYTF
J: TRBJ2-4; D: NA; V: TRBV5-1; size: NA; DNA: TGCGCCAGCAGCGCGAGGGGAGGAAACATTCAGTACTTC; CDR3: CASSARGGNIQYF
J: TRBJ2-1; D: TRBD2; V: TRBV11-2; size: NA; DNA: TGTGCCAGCAGGGCGACTAGCGGCTACAATGAGCAGTTCTTC; CDR3: CASRATSGYNEQFF